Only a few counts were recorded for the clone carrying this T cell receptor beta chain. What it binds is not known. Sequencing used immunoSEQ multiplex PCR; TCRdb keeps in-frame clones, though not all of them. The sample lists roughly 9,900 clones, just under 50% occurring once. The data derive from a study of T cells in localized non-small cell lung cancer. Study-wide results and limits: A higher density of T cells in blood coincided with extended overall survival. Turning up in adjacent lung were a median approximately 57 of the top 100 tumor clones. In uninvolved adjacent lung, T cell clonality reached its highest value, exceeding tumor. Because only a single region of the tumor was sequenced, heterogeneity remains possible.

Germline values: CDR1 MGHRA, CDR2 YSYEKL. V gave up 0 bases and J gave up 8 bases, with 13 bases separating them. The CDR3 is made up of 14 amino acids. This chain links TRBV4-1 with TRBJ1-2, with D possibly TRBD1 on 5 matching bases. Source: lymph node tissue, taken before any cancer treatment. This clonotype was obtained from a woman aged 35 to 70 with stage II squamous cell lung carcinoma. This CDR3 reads CASSQEPQRGGYTF. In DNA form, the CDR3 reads TGCGCCAGCAGCCAAGAACCACAGCGGGGGGGCTACACCTTC.